The entry below describes one TCR beta chain. What it binds is unknown. The CDR3 sequence is 11 residues long. Germline loops: CDR1 SNHLY, CDR2 FYNNEI. Trimming stripped 4 bases from V and 10 bases from J, with 8 bases between. The table came from immunoSEQ multiplex PCR; TCRdb's copy has only in-frame clones and leaves some out. Of fewer than 600,000 clones in the sample, 80% to 90% were seen once. The data were obtained in a study of Ad26.COV2.S vaccination and SARS-CoV-2 variants. About the research overall: Doses of Ad26.COV2.S were injected into muscle once or twice, 56 days apart.

Notes on the study in general: Spike-specific TCR breadth ran higher among vaccine recipients than placebo recipients.

The treatment was: some 19 received Ad26.COV2.S at low or high dose, single or two shots; roughly five received placebo; per-sample allocation not given. Specimen acquisition occurred on day 63 following the initial vaccine or placebo injection. The input for sequencing was peripheral blood, taken in a trial of Ad26.COV2.S vaccine versus placebo. The chain couples TRBV2 to TRBJ2-1; D might be TRBD2 (5 bases). This TCR was recovered from a person aged 18-65 years who received the Ad26.COV2.S COVID-19 vaccine or a placebo. CDR3 amino acids: CASSVEGEQFF. CDR3 nucleotide sequence: TGTGCCAGCAGTGTCGAGGGAGAGCAGTTCTTC.